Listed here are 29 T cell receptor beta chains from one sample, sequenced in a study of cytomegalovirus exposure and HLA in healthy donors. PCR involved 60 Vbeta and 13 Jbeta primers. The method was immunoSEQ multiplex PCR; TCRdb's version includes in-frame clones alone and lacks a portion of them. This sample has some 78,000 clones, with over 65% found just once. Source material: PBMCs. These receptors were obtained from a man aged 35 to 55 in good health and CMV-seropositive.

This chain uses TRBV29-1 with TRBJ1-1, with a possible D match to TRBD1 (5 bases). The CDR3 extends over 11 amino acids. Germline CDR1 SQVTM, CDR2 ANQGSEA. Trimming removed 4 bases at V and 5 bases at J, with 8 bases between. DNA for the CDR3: TGCAGCGTTGCCAGGGTTACTGAAGCTTTCTTT. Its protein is CSVARVTEAFF.

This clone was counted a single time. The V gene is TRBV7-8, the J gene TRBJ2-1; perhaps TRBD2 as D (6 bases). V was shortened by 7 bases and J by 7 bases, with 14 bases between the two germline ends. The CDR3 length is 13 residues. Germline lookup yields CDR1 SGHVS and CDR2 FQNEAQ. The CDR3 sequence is CASTGVGLNEQFF. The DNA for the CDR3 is TGTGCCAGCACGGGGGTAGGCCTTAATGAGCAGTTCTTC.

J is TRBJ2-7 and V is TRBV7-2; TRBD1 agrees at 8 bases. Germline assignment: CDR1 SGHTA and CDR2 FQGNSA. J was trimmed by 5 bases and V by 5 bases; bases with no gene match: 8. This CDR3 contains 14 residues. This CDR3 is CASSPGDRWHEQYF. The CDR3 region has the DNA TGTGCCAGCAGCCCCGGGGACAGGTGGCACGAGCAGTACTTC.

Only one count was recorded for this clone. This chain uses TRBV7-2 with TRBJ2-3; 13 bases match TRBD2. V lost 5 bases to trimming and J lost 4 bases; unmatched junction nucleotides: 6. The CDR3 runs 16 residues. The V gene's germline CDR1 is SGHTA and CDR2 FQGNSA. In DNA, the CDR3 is TGTGCCAGCAGCGTGACTAGCGGGAGGACAGCAGATACGCAGTATTTT. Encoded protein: CASSVTSGRTADTQYF.

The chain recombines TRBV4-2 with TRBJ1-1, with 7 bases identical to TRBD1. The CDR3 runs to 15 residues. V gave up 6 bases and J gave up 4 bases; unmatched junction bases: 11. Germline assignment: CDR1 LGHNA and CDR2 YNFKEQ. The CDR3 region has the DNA TGTGCCAGCAGGGAAGAGAAGACAGGGTCCACTGAAGCTTTCTTT. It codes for CASREEKTGSTEAFF.

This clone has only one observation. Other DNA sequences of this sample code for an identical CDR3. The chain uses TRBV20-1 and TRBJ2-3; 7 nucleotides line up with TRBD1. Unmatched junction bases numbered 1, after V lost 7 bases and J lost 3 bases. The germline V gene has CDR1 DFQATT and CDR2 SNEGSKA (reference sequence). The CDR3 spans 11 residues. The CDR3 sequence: CSGQGTDTQYF. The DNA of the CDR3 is TGCAGTGGACAGGGAACAGATACGCAGTATTTT.

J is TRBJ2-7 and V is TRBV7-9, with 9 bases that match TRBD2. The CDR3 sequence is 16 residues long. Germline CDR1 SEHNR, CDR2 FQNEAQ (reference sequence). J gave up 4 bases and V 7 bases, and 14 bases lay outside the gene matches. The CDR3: CASTALVTSGQYEQYF. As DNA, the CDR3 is TGTGCCAGCACCGCGCTTGTAACTAGCGGGCAGTACGAGCAGTACTTC.

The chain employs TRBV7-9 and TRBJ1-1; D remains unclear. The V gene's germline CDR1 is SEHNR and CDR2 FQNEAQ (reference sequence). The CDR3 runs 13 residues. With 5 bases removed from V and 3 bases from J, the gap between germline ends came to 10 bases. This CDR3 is CASSPYGDTEAFF. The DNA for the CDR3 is TGTGCCAGCAGCCCCTACGGAGACACTGAAGCTTTCTTT. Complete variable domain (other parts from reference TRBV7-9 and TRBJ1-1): DTGVSQNPRHKITKRGQNVTFRCDPISEHNRLYWYRQTLGQGPEFLTYFQNEAQLEKSRLLSDRFSAERPKGSFSTLEIQRTEQGDSAMYLCASSPYGDTEAFFGQGTRLTVV.

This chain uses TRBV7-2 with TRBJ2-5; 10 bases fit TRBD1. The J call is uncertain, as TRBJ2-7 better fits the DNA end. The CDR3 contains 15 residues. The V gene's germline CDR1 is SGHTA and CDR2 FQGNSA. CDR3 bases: TGTGCCAGCAGCTCCAGGGACAGGGGAAGGTACGAGCAGTACTTC. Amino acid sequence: CASSSRDRGRYEQYF.

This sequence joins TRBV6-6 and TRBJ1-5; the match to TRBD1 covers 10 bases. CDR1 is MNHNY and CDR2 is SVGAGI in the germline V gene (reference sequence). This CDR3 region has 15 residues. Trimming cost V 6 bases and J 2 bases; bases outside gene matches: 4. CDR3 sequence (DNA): TGTGCCAGCAGCTCTGGACAGGGGGGCAATCAGCCCCAGCATTTT. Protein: CASSSGQGGNQPQHF.

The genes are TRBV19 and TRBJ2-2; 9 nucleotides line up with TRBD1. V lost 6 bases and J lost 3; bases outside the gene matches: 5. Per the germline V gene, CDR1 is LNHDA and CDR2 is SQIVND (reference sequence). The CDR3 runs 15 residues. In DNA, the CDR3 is TGTGCCAGTAGCCCGGGACAGGGCGACACCGGGGAGCTGTTTTTT. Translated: CASSPGQGDTGELFF. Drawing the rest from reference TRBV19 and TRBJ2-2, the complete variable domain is DGGITQSPKYLFRKEGQNVTLSCEQNLNHDAMYWYRQDPGQGLRLIYYSQIVNDFQKGDIAEGYSVSREKKESFPLTVTSAQKNPTAFYLCASSPGQGDTGELFFGEGSRLTVL.

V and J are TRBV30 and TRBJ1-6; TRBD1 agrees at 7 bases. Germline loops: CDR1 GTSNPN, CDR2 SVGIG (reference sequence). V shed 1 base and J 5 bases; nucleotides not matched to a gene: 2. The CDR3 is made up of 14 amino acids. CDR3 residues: CAWSGDRNNSPLHF. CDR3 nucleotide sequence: TGTGCCTGGAGTGGGGACAGAAATAATTCACCCCTCCACTTT.

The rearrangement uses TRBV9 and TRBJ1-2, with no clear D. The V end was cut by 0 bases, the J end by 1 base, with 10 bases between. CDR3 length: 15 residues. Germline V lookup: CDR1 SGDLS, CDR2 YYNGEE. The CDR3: CASSVGGEDNYGYTF. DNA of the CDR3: TGTGCCAGCAGCGTAGGGGGAGAGGATAACTATGGCTACACCTTC.

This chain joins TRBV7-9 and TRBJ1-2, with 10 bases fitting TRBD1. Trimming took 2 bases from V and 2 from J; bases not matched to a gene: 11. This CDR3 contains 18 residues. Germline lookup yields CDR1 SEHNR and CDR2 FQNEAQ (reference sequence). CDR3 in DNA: TGTGCCAGCAGCTTATATCTAGGAGACAGGGGGCGCAACTATGGCTACACCTTC. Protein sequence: CASSLYLGDRGRNYGYTF.

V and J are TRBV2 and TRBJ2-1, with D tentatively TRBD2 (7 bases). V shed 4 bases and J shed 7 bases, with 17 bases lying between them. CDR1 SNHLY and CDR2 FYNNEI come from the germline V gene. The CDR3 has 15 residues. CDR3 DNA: TGTGCCAGCAGTGTTGGGGGGGGGCCACGTAATGAGCAGTTCTTC. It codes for CASSVGGGPRNEQFF.

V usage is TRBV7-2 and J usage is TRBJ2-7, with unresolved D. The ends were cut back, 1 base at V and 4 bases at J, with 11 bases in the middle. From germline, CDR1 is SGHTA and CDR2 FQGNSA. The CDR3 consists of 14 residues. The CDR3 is CASSLGGSRYEQYF. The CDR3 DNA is TGTGCCAGCAGCTTAGGAGGCTCGCGATACGAGCAGTACTTC. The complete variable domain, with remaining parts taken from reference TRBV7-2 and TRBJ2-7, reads GAGVSQSPSNKVTEKGKDVELRCDPISGHTALYWYRQSLGQGLEFLIYFQGNSAPDKSGLPSDRFSAERTGGSVSTLTIQRTQQEDSAVYLCASSLGGSRYEQYFGPGTRLTVT.

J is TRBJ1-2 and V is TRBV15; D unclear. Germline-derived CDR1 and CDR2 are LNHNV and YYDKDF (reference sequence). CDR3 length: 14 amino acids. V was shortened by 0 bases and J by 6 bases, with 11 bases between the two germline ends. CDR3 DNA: TGTGCCACCAGCAGAGACAGCACGGCGGATGGCTACACCTTC. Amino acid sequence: CATSRDSTADGYTF.

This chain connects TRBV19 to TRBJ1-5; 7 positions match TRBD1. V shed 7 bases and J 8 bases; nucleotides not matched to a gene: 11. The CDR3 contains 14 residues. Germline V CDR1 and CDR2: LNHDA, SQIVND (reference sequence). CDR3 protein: CASTERGLGKPQHF. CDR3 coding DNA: TGTGCCAGTACGGAGAGGGGGCTCGGGAAGCCCCAGCATTTT.

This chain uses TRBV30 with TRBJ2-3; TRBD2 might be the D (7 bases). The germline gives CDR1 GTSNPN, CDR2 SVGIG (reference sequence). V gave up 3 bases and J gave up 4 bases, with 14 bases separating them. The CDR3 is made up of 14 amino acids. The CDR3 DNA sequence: TGTGCCTGGAGCGTAGGGGGGGCGGCAGATACGCAGTATTTT. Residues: CAWSVGGAADTQYF.

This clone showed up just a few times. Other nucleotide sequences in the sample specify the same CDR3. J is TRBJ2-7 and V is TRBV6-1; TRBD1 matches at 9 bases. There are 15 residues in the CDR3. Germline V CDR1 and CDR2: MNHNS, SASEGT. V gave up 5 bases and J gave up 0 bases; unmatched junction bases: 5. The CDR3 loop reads CASSIGQGRSYEQYF. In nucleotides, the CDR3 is TGTGCCAGCAGTATAGGACAGGGGCGCTCCTACGAGCAGTACTTC.

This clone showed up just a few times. The CDR3 protein is CASSEGGNSEKLFF. The CDR3, as DNA: TGTGCCAGCAGCGAAGGGGGTAATAGCGAAAAACTGTTTTTT. This chain connects TRBV7-9 to TRBJ1-4, with D perhaps TRBD1 (6 bases). The V gene lost 5 bases and the J gene lost 8 bases, with 15 bases spanning the gap. The CDR3 is 14 amino acids. Germline V CDR1 and CDR2: SEHNR, FQNEAQ (reference sequence).

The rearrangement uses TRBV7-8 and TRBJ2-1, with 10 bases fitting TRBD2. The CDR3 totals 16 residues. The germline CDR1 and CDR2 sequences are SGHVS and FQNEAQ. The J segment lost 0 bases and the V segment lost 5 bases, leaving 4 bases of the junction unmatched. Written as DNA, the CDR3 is TGTGCCAGCAGCGGTGCTAGCGGGAGCTCCTACAATGAGCAGTTCTTC. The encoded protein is CASSGASGSSYNEQFF.

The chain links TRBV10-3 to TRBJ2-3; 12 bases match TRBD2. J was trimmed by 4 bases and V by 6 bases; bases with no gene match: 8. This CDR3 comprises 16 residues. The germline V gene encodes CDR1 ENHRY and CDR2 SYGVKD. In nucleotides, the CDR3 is TGTGCCATCAGGCCTAGCGGGGGGGCGAGGGCAGATACGCAGTATTTT. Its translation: CAIRPSGGARADTQYF.

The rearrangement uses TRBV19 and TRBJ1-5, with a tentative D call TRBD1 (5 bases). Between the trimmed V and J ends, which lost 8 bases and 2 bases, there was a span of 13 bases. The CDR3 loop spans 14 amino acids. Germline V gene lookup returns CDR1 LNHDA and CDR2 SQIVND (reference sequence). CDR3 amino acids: CASRGIAGNQPQHF. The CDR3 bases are TGTGCCAGTCGGGGGATCGCGGGCAATCAGCCCCAGCATTTT.

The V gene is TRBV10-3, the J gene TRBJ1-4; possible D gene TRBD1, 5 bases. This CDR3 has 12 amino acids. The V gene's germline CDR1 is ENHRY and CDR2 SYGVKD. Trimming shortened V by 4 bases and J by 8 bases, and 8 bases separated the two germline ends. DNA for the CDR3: TGTGCCATCAGTGTTCGGGGGGAAAAACTGTTTTTT. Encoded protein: CAISVRGEKLFF.

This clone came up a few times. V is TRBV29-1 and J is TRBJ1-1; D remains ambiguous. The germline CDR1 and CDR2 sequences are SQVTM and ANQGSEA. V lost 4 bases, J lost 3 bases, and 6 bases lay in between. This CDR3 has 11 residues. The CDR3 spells CSVAHDTEAFF. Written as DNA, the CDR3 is TGCAGCGTTGCACACGACACTGAAGCTTTCTTT.

CDR3 nucleotide sequence: TGTGCCAGCAGTCTTACCTCCTTGGGGGGGAATAGCAATCAGCCCCAGCATTTT. Translating it yields CASSLTSLGGNSNQPQHF. The chain joins TRBV28 to TRBJ1-5; the D gene is possibly TRBD1 (5 bases). Trimming left V 5 bases short and J 0 bases short, with 20 bases between. CDR1 and CDR2 from the germline V gene are MDHEN and SYDVKM. CDR3 length equals 18 residues.

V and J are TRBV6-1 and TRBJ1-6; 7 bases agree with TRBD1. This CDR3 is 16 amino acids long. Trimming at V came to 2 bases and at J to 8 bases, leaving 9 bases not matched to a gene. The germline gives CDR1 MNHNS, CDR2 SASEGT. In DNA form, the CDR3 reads TGTGCCAGCAGTGAACCCCCTTCAGGGGGAGATTCACCCCTCCACTTT. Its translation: CASSEPPSGGDSPLHF.

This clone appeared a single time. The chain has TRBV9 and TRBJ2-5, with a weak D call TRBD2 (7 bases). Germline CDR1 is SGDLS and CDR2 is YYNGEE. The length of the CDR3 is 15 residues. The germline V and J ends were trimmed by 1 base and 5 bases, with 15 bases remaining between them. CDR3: CASSVRGGVRETQYF. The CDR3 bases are TGTGCCAGCAGCGTAAGGGGGGGAGTACGGGAGACCCAGTACTTC.